This T cell receptor beta chain was retrieved from a study of vaccination effects on CD4 cells after COVID-19. Points on this clone: Its antigen is unidentified.

Study findings and constraints: Pronounced clonal contraction occurred in clones induced by infection and by vaccine late after vaccination.

Under the ViraFEST assay, PBMC were stimulated with viral peptide pools so that antigen-specific CD4+ T cells expanded. Sequencing was performed afterwards. A roughly 11-day culture period preceded the isolation of CD4+ T cells. All participants had two doses of either the BNT162b2 or mRNA-1273 vaccine. Researchers reported culturing over 1.5 million PBMC in each well, adding around 10 IU/ml IL-2 and approximately 10 ug/ml peptides. Half the medium was replaced with IL-2 medium on days 3 and 7. The germline V and J ends were trimmed by 3 bases and 0 bases, with 10 bases remaining between them. The CDR3 loop spans 15 amino acids. Per the germline V gene, CDR1 is MGHDK and CDR2 is SYGVNS. Profiling relied on immunoSEQ multiplex PCR, and the TCRdb table lists in-frame clones only, not all of them. Of some 30,000 clones in the sample, 65% to 90% were seen once.

The source material was CD4+ T cells from PBMCs cultured with SARS-CoV-2 spike peptides, sampled after COVID-19 vaccination. The gene calls are TRBV25-1 and TRBJ2-3; no definite D call. This clonotype originated in a human donor who received a COVID-19 vaccine. Some clones in this sample may be carry-over from other donors' samples. CDR3 coding DNA: TGTGCCAGCAGTGATACCACCTCTAGCACAGATACGCAGTATTTT. This sequence encodes CASSDTTSSTDTQYF.